The 29 T cell receptor beta chains in this list originate from one sample, sequenced in a study of cytomegalovirus exposure and HLA in healthy donors. In the PCR, 60 Vbeta and 13 Jbeta primers were used. The table came from immunoSEQ multiplex PCR; TCRdb's copy has only in-frame clones and leaves some out. The repertoire holds around 130,000 clones, with roughly two thirds as singletons. The sample comprised PBMCs. The receptors derive from a man aged 30-40 years in good health and CMV-seropositive.

J is TRBJ2-3 and V is TRBV7-2; 10 bases map to TRBD2. The V and J ends lost 1 base and 5 bases, in that order; junction bases with no gene match: 12. CDR1 SGHTA and CDR2 FQGNSA come from the germline V gene. This CDR3 comprises 18 residues. In DNA form, the CDR3 reads TGTGCCAGCAGCTTAGTAAGGGTAGCGGGAGGTTGGGTAGATACGCAGTATTTT. This translates into CASSLVRVAGGWVDTQYF.

V gene TRBV27 combines with J gene TRBJ1-2, with TRBD1 identical over 10 bases. CDR3 length: 16 amino acids. Germline CDR1 reads MNHEY; CDR2 reads SMNVEV (reference sequence). Losses at the gene ends were 4 bases for V and 4 bases for J; bases not matched to a gene: 9. The CDR3 spells CASSSLDRGLTYGYTF. The DNA of the CDR3 is TGTGCCAGCAGTTCCCTAGACAGGGGGCTGACCTATGGCTACACCTTC.

The count of this clone is one. The J gene is TRBJ1-1, the V gene TRBV10-3; TRBD1 is a possible D gene (6 bases). Trimming took 11 bases from V and 3 from J, leaving 13 bases between them. Per the germline V gene, CDR1 is ENHRY and CDR2 is SYGVKD. The CDR3 is 12 amino acids. Here the CDR3 DNA reads TGTGCCGCGCAGGGGTGGGACACTGAAGCTTTCTTT. The encoded protein is CAAQGWDTEAFF.

V gene TRBV6-5 combines with J gene TRBJ2-5; TRBD2 matches 10 bases. The J call may be mistaken, given a closer DNA end match to TRBJ2-7. The CDR3 totals 15 residues. Germline values: CDR1 MNHEY, CDR2 SVGAGI. In nucleotides, the CDR3 is TGTGCCAGCAGTTTAAGGGCTAGCGGGAGTCACGAGCAGTACTTC. Amino acid sequence: CASSLRASGSHEQYF.

The V call is TRBV2, the J call TRBJ1-5; D is possibly TRBD1 (5 bases). Trimming took 8 bases from V and 3 from J, leaving 17 bases between them. The CDR3 has 15 amino acids. CDR1 SNHLY and CDR2 FYNNEI come from the germline V gene. DNA of the CDR3: TGTGCCAGCGATTTAAGGGGCTTGGACAATCAGCCCCAGCATTTT. As protein: CASDLRGLDNQPQHF.

The genes are TRBV6-6 and TRBJ1-1; 8 bases are a match to TRBD1. The junction had 8 bases not matched to a gene; V was cut back by 5 bases and J by 0 bases. The CDR3 consists of 16 residues. CDR1 is MNHNY and CDR2 is SVGAGI in the germline V gene (reference sequence). The CDR3 protein is CASSRWTGRMNTEAFF. CDR3 nucleotide sequence: TGTGCCAGCAGTCGATGGACAGGGAGGATGAACACTGAAGCTTTCTTT.

The CDR3 DNA sequence: TGTGCCAGCAGTCCACAACTCCTAACAGGGTATAACACTAACTATGGCTACACCTTC. Translation gives CASSPQLLTGYNTNYGYTF. The rearrangement links TRBV27 to TRBJ1-2; TRBD1 might be the D (6 bases). V dropped 5 bases and J dropped 0 bases, with 25 bases sitting between them. The germline V gene encodes CDR1 MNHEY and CDR2 SMNVEV (reference sequence). This CDR3 is built from 19 residues.

A word on this clone: This CDR3 is also generated by other DNA sequences in the sample. The rearrangement links TRBV6-5 to TRBJ1-5; perhaps TRBD1 as D (6 bases). Germline V gene sequence: CDR1 MNHEY, CDR2 SVGAGI. The V gene lost 7 bases and the J gene lost 11 bases, with 24 bases spanning the gap. This CDR3 spans 15 amino acids. CDR3 DNA: TGTGCCAGCATGGAAGTCTCCGGGACACCGACAACCCAGCATTTT. Residues: CASMEVSGTPTTQHF.

The V and J genes are TRBV5-1 and TRBJ2-3; 7 bases line up with TRBD1. The CDR3 loop spans 16 amino acids. V was clipped by 0 bases and J by 1 base; unmatched bases: 5. From germline, CDR1 is SGHRS and CDR2 YFSETQ. The CDR3 coding sequence is TGCGCCAGCAGCTTGGACAGAGGGGGCGGCACAGATACGCAGTATTTT. This translates into CASSLDRGGGTDTQYF.

The CDR3 is CASSLLPTNRDEQFF. The CDR3 DNA reads TGCGCCAGCAGCCTTCTACCGACGAACAGGGATGAGCAGTTCTTC. The rearrangement uses TRBV4-1 and TRBJ2-1, with D possibly being TRBD1 (6 bases). This CDR3 comprises 15 residues. Per germline, CDR1 MGHRA and CDR2 YSYEKL. The V end was cut by 4 bases, the J end by 8 bases, with 18 bases between.

The V and J genes are TRBV7-3 and TRBJ2-3, with 8 bases fitting TRBD1. Germline V lookup: CDR1 SGHTA, CDR2 FQGTGA. The CDR3 is 18 amino acids. The trim removed 3 bases at V and 4 bases at J, leaving 15 bases unmatched. The CDR3 DNA follows: TGTGCCAGCAGCTTTCTCGGTCCACGACAGGGGCTATCAGATACGCAGTATTTT. This codes for CASSFLGPRQGLSDTQYF.

This clone has only one observation. The chain links TRBV9 to TRBJ2-5; 8 bases line up with TRBD1. Germline V gene lookup returns CDR1 SGDLS and CDR2 YYNGEE. This CDR3 contains 14 residues. Unmatched junction bases numbered 3, after V lost 3 bases and J lost 2 bases. The CDR3 region has the DNA TGTGCCAGCAGCGCTTACAGGGGGCAAGAGACCCAGTACTTC. Protein product: CASSAYRGQETQYF.

This clone is a singleton in its sample. The sample holds other DNA sequences that translate to the same CDR3. V usage is TRBV5-1 and J usage is TRBJ2-5, with 7 bases matching TRBD1. The CDR3 loop spans 13 amino acids. Per the germline V gene, CDR1 is SGHRS and CDR2 is YFSETQ. After removal of 4 bases from V and 2 bases from J, the junction contained 2 bases not matched to a gene. The CDR3 bases are TGCGCCAGCAGCCCAGGGGGTCAAGAGACCCAGTACTTC. It specifies CASSPGGQETQYF.

V and J are TRBV4-2 and TRBJ2-5; 10 positions match TRBD1. V lost 1 base, J lost 3 bases, and 2 bases stayed unmatched. Germline V gene sequence: CDR1 LGHNA, CDR2 YNFKEQ. The CDR3 consists of 15 residues. The CDR3 loop reads CASSQATGGEETQYF. The CDR3 DNA reads as TGTGCCAGCAGCCAAGCGACAGGGGGCGAAGAGACCCAGTACTTC.

The rearrangement links TRBV7-3 to TRBJ2-1, with 11 bases fitting TRBD2. The V gene's germline CDR1 is SGHTA and CDR2 FQGTGA. The CDR3 is 19 amino acids. Trimming removed 1 base from V and 4 bases from J; junction bases left unmatched: 12. DNA for the CDR3: TGTGCCAGCAGCTTAATCCAGGAGACTAGCGGGATAACATACAATGAGCAGTTCTTC. Its protein product is CASSLIQETSGITYNEQFF.

In this sample, this clone turned up a few times. The V call is TRBV9, the J call TRBJ1-2, with a tentative D call TRBD1 (6 bases). V dropped 0 bases and J dropped 4 bases, with 13 bases sitting between them. The germline gives CDR1 SGDLS, CDR2 YYNGEE. This CDR3 is built from 15 residues. The CDR3 bases are TGTGCCAGCAGCGTAGAGGGGATGGGGGCCTATGGCTACACCTTC. This encodes CASSVEGMGAYGYTF.

This clone was observed a few times. The chain uses TRBV11-2 and TRBJ2-3; the D is unclear. The V end lost 1 base, the J end lost 1 base, and 12 bases lay between the germline ends. This CDR3 is 16 amino acids long. CDR1 and CDR2 (germline): SGHAT, FQNNGV. The chain's CDR3 is CASSLGVWPGTDTQYF. In nucleotides, the CDR3 is TGTGCCAGCAGCTTAGGTGTCTGGCCAGGCACAGATACGCAGTATTTT.

Regarding this clone: This specimen includes other DNA sequences encoding the same CDR3. The rearrangement joins TRBV7-6 to TRBJ1-1; no firm D call. The length of the CDR3 is 13 residues. Germline CDR1 is SGHVS and CDR2 is FNYEAQ. Trimming removed 2 bases from V and 1 base from J, with 5 bases in between. CDR3 DNA sequence: TGTGCCAGCAGCTTATCAGAGAACACTGAAGCTTTCTTT. Translation gives CASSLSENTEAFF.

This chain uses TRBV2 with TRBJ2-1, with 11 bases fitting TRBD1. V dropped 5 bases and J dropped 8; count of bases not matched to a gene: 8. The CDR3 contains 15 residues. Germline loops: CDR1 SNHLY, CDR2 FYNNEI. The CDR3 DNA sequence: TGTGCCAGCAGTAGGGAGGGACAGGGGGGAGATGAGCAGTTCTTC. Translating it yields CASSREGQGGDEQFF.

The rearrangement links TRBV7-6 to TRBJ2-5; D remains ambiguous. V gave up 1 base and J gave up 5 bases, with 8 bases separating them. This CDR3 is built from 13 residues. The germline CDR1 and CDR2 sequences are SGHVS and FNYEAQ. CDR3 sequence: CASSLEPWETQYF. The CDR3 DNA is TGTGCCAGCAGCTTAGAGCCATGGGAGACCCAGTACTTC.

The J gene is TRBJ2-3, the V gene TRBV5-6, with D possibly TRBD2 on 6 matching bases. This CDR3 comprises 13 residues. The V end was cut by 5 bases, the J end by 4 bases, with 11 bases between. Germline assignment: CDR1 SGHDT and CDR2 YYEEEE. Here the CDR3 DNA reads TGTGCCAGCAGGGAGGGGTGGGCAGATACGCAGTATTTT. Protein product: CASREGWADTQYF.

The table lists this clone with a count of one. V gene TRBV9 combines with J gene TRBJ2-7; D not certain. CDR3 size: 13 residues. The V gene lost 3 bases and the J gene lost 1 base, with 8 bases spanning the gap. Per germline, CDR1 SGDLS and CDR2 YYNGEE. The CDR3 bases are TGTGCCAGCAGCGGAGGTCGGTCCTACGAGCAGTACTTC. Translated: CASSGGRSYEQYF.

This rearrangement joins TRBV7-2 to TRBJ2-1; TRBD2 agrees at 7 bases. CDR1 and CDR2 from the germline V gene are SGHTA and FQGNSA. The CDR3 is 16 amino acids. V shed 0 bases, J shed 8 bases, and the junction held 10 bases outside the gene matches. CDR3 amino acids: CASSLASTSDGDEQFF. CDR3 coding DNA: TGTGCCAGCAGCTTAGCGAGCACTAGCGATGGGGATGAGCAGTTCTTC. Full variable domain (outside the CDR3, taken from reference TRBV7-2 and TRBJ2-1): GAGVSQSPSNKVTEKGKDVELRCDPISGHTALYWYRQSLGQGLEFLIYFQGNSAPDKSGLPSDRFSAERTGGSVSTLTIQRTQQEDSAVYLCASSLASTSDGDEQFFGPGTRLTVL.

In this sample, this clone turned up once. The chain recombines TRBV5-1 with TRBJ2-5, with 9 bases fitting TRBD1. With V trimmed by 4 bases and J by 5 bases, 6 bases remained unmatched. Germline values: CDR1 SGHRS, CDR2 YFSETQ. The CDR3 contains 14 residues. This chain's CDR3 is CASSLGQGGETQYF. CDR3 DNA: TGCGCCAGCAGCCTGGGACAGGGTGGGGAGACCCAGTACTTC.

This rearrangement joins TRBV7-2 to TRBJ2-5; TRBD1 is a possible D gene (7 bases). Germline loops: CDR1 SGHTA, CDR2 FQGNSA. Trimming removed 7 bases at V and 7 bases at J, with 19 bases between. CDR3 length: 14 residues. DNA of the CDR3: TGTGCCAGCACTTCGGGGTGGCAGGGGGGGACCCAGTACTTC. Translated, it gives CASTSGWQGGTQYF.

The J gene is TRBJ2-5, the V gene TRBV30, with 13 positions matching TRBD2. The CDR3 covers 14 residues. V lost 5 bases, J lost 2 bases, and 2 bases stayed unmatched. The germline V gene has CDR1 GTSNPN and CDR2 SVGIG (reference sequence). As DNA, the CDR3 is TGTGCCTGGGGACTAGCGGGAGCTCAAGAGACCCAGTACTTC. Translation: CAWGLAGAQETQYF.

The rearrangement joins TRBV4-2 to TRBJ2-1; 7 positions agree with TRBD2. The CDR3 consists of 18 residues. In germline, CDR1 is LGHNA, CDR2 YNFKEQ. The trim removed 3 bases at V and 8 bases at J, leaving 19 bases unmatched. As DNA, the CDR3 is TGTGCCAGCAGCCACCTTGGCGGGGGTAGCTCCACTATCTATGAGCAGTTCTTC. Amino acid sequence: CASSHLGGGSSTIYEQFF.

The V call is TRBV5-4, the J call TRBJ2-5, with 8 positions matching TRBD2. The germline V gene encodes CDR1 SGHNT and CDR2 YYREEE (reference sequence). Trimming removed 5 bases from V and 1 base from J; junction bases left unmatched: 10. This CDR3 has 16 residues. CDR3 bases: TGTGCCAGCAGTTCCCCTATAGCGGGATCCCAAGAGACCCAGTACTTC. Its translation is CASSSPIAGSQETQYF.

The rearrangement uses TRBV5-4 and TRBJ1-2; D call uncertain. Germline CDR1 is SGHNT and CDR2 is YYREEE (reference sequence). Trimming removed 4 bases from V and 7 bases from J, with 29 bases in between. The CDR3 totals 18 residues. The CDR3 bases are TGTGCCAGCAGCCCGAGGAGGTCAAGCGGGTCTCGAAGTGGTGGCTACACCTTC. Translating it yields CASSPRRSSGSRSGGYTF.